Reported below is one TCR beta chain. Assay used: immunoSEQ multiplex PCR; TCRdb lists only in-frame clones, some missing. The data hold millions of clones, with approximately 90% observed a single time. The data belong to a study of shared clonotypes between healthy human individuals. The donors, healthy adults who were HIV-negative, had experienced no recent acute infections or vaccinations. The CDR3 is 15 amino acids. CDR1 is SNHLY, CDR2 FYNNEI, per germline. Losses at the gene ends were 6 bases for V and 1 base for J; bases not matched to a gene: 5. Sequencing was carried out using naive CD4+ T cells sorted from blood. Subset denoted: CD45RA+ positively selected. J is TRBJ2-7 and V is TRBV2; 11 nucleotides line up with TRBD2. The sequence came from a man aged 18 to 29 in good health. As DNA, the CDR3 is TGTGCCAGCAGAGCCACTAGCGGGGGATCCTACGAGCAGTACTTC. The encoded protein is CASRATSGGSYEQYF.